This TCR beta chain was found in a study of identical twins. Study results and caveats: The more abundant beta clonotypes in cord blood had fewer insertions, and memory repertoires did not show this. Less excess twin sharing appeared in beta out-of-frame sequences.

The germline V gene has CDR1 SGHRS and CDR2 YFSETQ. This CDR3 is 15 amino acids long. V lost 4 bases and J lost 1, with 15 bases in between. In this sample, this clonotype turned up many times. Antigen: not known. A template switching step contributed a universal primer site, while unique molecular identifiers were present in the cDNA. TCRdb recomputed calls from the 5' RACE reads with MiXCR, one row per CDR3 protein. The sample has a few hundred thousand distinct CDR3 sequences; about 18% are singletons. All donors were healthy Caucasians. The genes are TRBV5-1 and TRBJ2-7, with a tentative D call TRBD2 (6 bases). This TCR derives from a man over 45 in good health. Sequences were obtained from naive T cells sorted from blood. CDR3 coding DNA: TGCGCCAGCAGCACGGAGGGGTCGGTGTCCTACGAGCAGTACTTC. Amino acid sequence: CASSTEGSVSYEQYF.